Only a few counts were recorded for the clone carrying this T cell receptor beta chain. These data come from a study of blood T cell repertoires in COVID-19. Overall study context: Sites across the United States, Italy and Spain contributed samples from acute and convalescent COVID-19. The cDNA or gDNA used as material had been derived from T cells, B-cell-depleted T cells, or PBMCs.

In the original workflow: From reference gene primer amplification, estimates of nucleated cell counts were derived. The assay was immunoSEQ multiplex PCR, and TCRdb's table has in-frame clones only and misses some. V and J calls and clone size are copied from that table; D and trimming were computed from the DNA. The sample has over 200,000 clones, around nine tenths seen once; the top ten hold 2.7%. Trimming took 8 bases from V and 1 from J; bases not matched to a gene: 13. CDR1 and CDR2 (germline): SGHTA, FQGNSA. CDR3 length: 17 residues. Sequencing used peripheral blood. The chain uses TRBV7-2 and TRBJ2-4, with 8 bases fitting TRBD2. The source of this sequence is a woman in her sixties or seventies with acute or convalescent COVID-19. The CDR3 DNA reads TGTGCCAGCCTCTGGGGGGCAAGCGGGAGCGCCAAAAACATTCAGTACTTC. Its protein is CASLWGASGSAKNIQYF.